The 23 T cell receptor beta chains in this list originate from one sample, sequenced in a study of cytomegalovirus exposure and HLA in healthy donors. This table comes from immunoSEQ multiplex PCR, and its TCRdb copy is limited to in-frame clones, with some not included. The sample records 95,000 to 150,000 clones, approximately 94% being singletons. The sample taken for sequencing was PBMCs. The receptor set was obtained from a woman between 18 and 30 years old in good health and CMV-seronegative.

V gene TRBV19 combines with J gene TRBJ1-5, with TRBD1 identical over 11 bases. V was pared by 11 bases and J by 5 bases, with 8 bases of the junction left unmatched. Germline V CDR1 and CDR2: LNHDA, SQIVND (reference sequence). The CDR3 contains 14 residues. The CDR3 here is CASLGQGAYQPQHF. DNA for the CDR3: TGTGCCTCATTAGGACAGGGGGCGTATCAGCCCCAGCATTTT.

The chain is built from TRBV28 and TRBJ2-1; D gene uncertain. CDR1 and CDR2 from the germline V gene are MDHEN and SYDVKM. CDR3 length: 13 amino acids. V was trimmed by 8 bases and J by 8 bases, leaving 16 bases between them. The CDR3 region is CASSGYYLDEQFF. DNA of the CDR3: TGTGCCAGCTCCGGGTACTATCTCGATGAGCAGTTCTTC.

The CDR3 loop is CASNPTGKGGYGYTF. In DNA form, the CDR3 reads TGTGCCAGCAATCCCACAGGGAAAGGGGGCTATGGCTACACCTTC. The chain uses TRBV2 and TRBJ1-2; a possible D gene is TRBD1 (6 bases). The CDR3 sequence is 15 residues long. V was cut by 7 bases and J by 4 bases, with 19 bases left in between. In germline, CDR1 is SNHLY, CDR2 FYNNEI.

This rearrangement joins TRBV5-1 to TRBJ2-2, with D possibly matching TRBD1 (6 bases). Germline lookup yields CDR1 SGHRS and CDR2 YFSETQ. Trimming stripped 1 base from V and 4 bases from J, with 11 bases between. The CDR3 loop spans 15 amino acids. DNA of the CDR3: TGCGCCAGCAGCTTGATCCAGGGGACCACCGGGGAGCTGTTTTTT. It encodes CASSLIQGTTGELFF.

J is TRBJ1-6 and V is TRBV6-1, with D tentatively TRBD1 (5 bases). CDR3 length: 13 residues. Germline lookup yields CDR1 MNHNS and CDR2 SASEGT. The ends were cut back, 7 bases at V and 8 bases at J, with 12 bases in the middle. Here the CDR3 reads CASKAGPYSPLHF. The DNA of the CDR3 is TGTGCCAGCAAGGCAGGGCCATATTCACCCCTCCACTTT.

This chain joins TRBV10-2 and TRBJ2-1; 7 bases fit TRBD2. The CDR3 consists of 13 residues. V gave up 8 bases and J gave up 3 bases; unmatched junction bases: 4. Germline assignment: CDR1 WSHSY and CDR2 SAAADI. CDR3 residues: CASGGSSYNEQFF. CDR3 sequence (DNA): TGCGCCAGCGGCGGGAGCAGCTACAATGAGCAGTTCTTC.

The chain joins TRBV9 to TRBJ1-2, with 7 bases identical to TRBD1. The CDR3 spans 16 residues. Germline assignment: CDR1 SGDLS and CDR2 YYNGEE. V shed 5 bases and J 3 bases; nucleotides not matched to a gene: 13. The CDR3 loop reads CASRGNRGGLDYGYTF. The CDR3 nucleotides read TGTGCCAGCAGGGGGAACAGGGGAGGTTTGGACTATGGCTACACCTTC.

V is TRBV6-1 and J is TRBJ1-5; D perhaps matches TRBD1 (5 bases). The CDR3 spans 13 residues. With 4 bases removed from V and 7 bases from J, the gap between germline ends came to 11 bases. Germline V lookup: CDR1 MNHNS, CDR2 SASEGT. CDR3 nucleotides: TGTGCCAGCAGTGGTCAGCAGGGCCAGCCCCAGCATTTT. Protein product: CASSGQQGQPQHF.

The chain is built from TRBV14 and TRBJ2-7; D might be TRBD2 (7 bases). The V gene's germline CDR1 is SGHDN and CDR2 FVKESK. Trimming took 2 bases from V and 4 from J, leaving 18 bases between them. The CDR3 is 16 residues long. In nucleotides, the CDR3 is TGTGCCAGCAGCCAATCCGGGGGGACACATTTTTACGAGCAGTACTTC. It encodes CASSQSGGTHFYEQYF.

V is TRBV4-1 and J is TRBJ2-6, with D possibly matching TRBD2 (5 bases). The CDR3 is 18 amino acids. CDR1 is MGHRA, CDR2 YSYEKL, per germline. The V and J ends lost 0 bases and 2 bases respectively, with 14 bases between them. DNA for the CDR3: TGCGCCAGCAGCCAAGAGAGGTCGGGGTTCCCTGGGGCCAACGTCCTGACTTTC. It yields the protein CASSQERSGFPGANVLTF.

The sample holds one count of this clone. Other DNA sequences within the sample encode an identical CDR3. The chain recombines TRBV30 with TRBJ1-3; D unresolved. Germline assignment: CDR1 GTSNPN and CDR2 SVGIG (reference sequence). The CDR3 covers 13 residues. V lost 5 bases and J 0 bases, leaving 8 bases between the germline ends. The CDR3 DNA reads TGTGCCTGGGGAGAATACTCTGGAAACACCATATATTTT. Its protein is CAWGEYSGNTIYF.

The sample holds one count of this clone. V usage is TRBV29-1 and J usage is TRBJ2-3; 8 nucleotides line up with TRBD2. This CDR3 contains 14 residues. Germline V gives CDR1 SQVTM, CDR2 ANQGSEA. With 7 bases clipped from V and 1 base from J, the junction kept 7 bases outside the gene matches. The CDR3 sequence: CSGWGRGGTDTQYF. In nucleotides, the CDR3 is TGCAGCGGCTGGGGGCGGGGGGGCACAGATACGCAGTATTTT.

This chain connects TRBV13 to TRBJ2-3; 7 bases are shared with TRBD2. CDR3 length equals 18 residues. V dropped 4 bases and J dropped 5; count of bases not matched to a gene: 18. Germline V gene sequence: CDR1 PRHDT, CDR2 FYEKMQ (reference sequence). The CDR3: CASSSRSSAGEFGDTQYF. The CDR3 DNA sequence: TGTGCCAGCAGCTCCAGGAGTAGCGCGGGAGAATTCGGAGATACGCAGTATTTT.

This chain connects TRBV14 to TRBJ2-5; D call uncertain. Trimming removed 1 base from V and 5 bases from J, with 8 bases in between. Germline V gives CDR1 SGHDN, CDR2 FVKESK. This CDR3 comprises 13 residues. CDR3: CASSQGLAETQYF. The CDR3 DNA is TGTGCCAGCAGCCAAGGGTTAGCCGAGACCCAGTACTTC.

This chain links TRBV27 with TRBJ2-1, with 8 bases identical to TRBD1. This CDR3 comprises 14 residues. V lost 3 bases to trimming and J lost 6 bases; unmatched junction nucleotides: 4. Germline lookup yields CDR1 MNHEY and CDR2 SMNVEV (reference sequence). CDR3 region: CASSLSQGANEQFF. The CDR3 DNA follows: TGTGCCAGCAGTTTGAGCCAGGGGGCCAATGAGCAGTTCTTC.

The chain links TRBV29-1 to TRBJ2-7; 11 bases align to TRBD2. The J segment lost 6 bases and the V segment lost 7 bases, leaving 8 bases of the junction unmatched. CDR1 and CDR2 from the germline V gene are SQVTM and ANQGSEA. The CDR3 is made up of 13 amino acids. CDR3 in amino acids: CSGILAGVGEQYF. The CDR3 DNA reads TGCAGCGGGATACTAGCGGGAGTAGGCGAGCAGTACTTC.

V usage is TRBV27 and J usage is TRBJ2-7; no definite D call. Deletions cut 6 bases from V and 0 bases from J, with 12 bases between. Germline assignment: CDR1 MNHEY and CDR2 SMNVEV (reference sequence). The CDR3 length is 14 residues. CDR3 protein: CASSGPGPSYEQYF. The CDR3 region has the DNA TGTGCCAGCAGCGGTCCGGGTCCCTCCTACGAGCAGTACTTC.

This chain connects TRBV28 to TRBJ1-1, with 11 bases aligning to TRBD1. The CDR3 is 15 amino acids. Germline values: CDR1 MDHEN, CDR2 SYDVKM. J lost 11 bases, V lost 5 bases, and 13 bases had no gene match. The CDR3 DNA follows: TGTGCCAGCAGTCCTCCGGGACAGGGGGGCCTCAATGCTTTCTTT. Protein product: CASSPPGQGGLNAFF.

The V gene is TRBV7-2, the J gene TRBJ1-2, with a weak D call TRBD1 (5 bases). CDR1 SGHTA and CDR2 FQGNSA come from the germline V gene. Trimming cost V 4 bases and J 7 bases, with 16 bases left between them. CDR3 size: 14 residues. The CDR3 DNA sequence: TGTGCCAGCAGCTATATGGGACTATTGGGTGGCTACACCTTC. Protein sequence: CASSYMGLLGGYTF.

The chain uses TRBV7-3 and TRBJ2-3, with TRBD2 identical over 8 bases. CDR1 is SGHTA, CDR2 FQGTGA, per germline. The junction had 5 bases not matched to a gene; V was cut back by 2 bases and J by 4 bases. The CDR3 spans 15 residues. CDR3 protein: CASSLAGGAADTQYF. CDR3 coding DNA: TGTGCCAGCAGCTTAGCGGGGGGCGCGGCAGATACGCAGTATTTT.

The CDR3 nucleotides read TGTGCCACCAGCAGGCCCAAAGCATCCAGGGGGACCGGGGAGCTGTTTTTT. Translating gives CATSRPKASRGTGELFF. V usage is TRBV15 and J usage is TRBJ2-2, with 7 bases that match TRBD1. There are 17 residues in the CDR3. J lost 5 bases, V lost 3 bases, and 12 bases had no gene match. Germline V gene data show CDR1 as LNHNV and CDR2 as YYDKDF (reference sequence).

The chain uses TRBV7-9 and TRBJ2-3; the match to TRBD2 covers 11 bases. Germline-derived CDR1 and CDR2 are SEHNR and FQNEAQ (reference sequence). The CDR3 is 15 amino acids. V gave up 6 bases and J gave up 3 bases; unmatched junction bases: 5. CDR3 bases: TGTGCCAGCAGTTCGGGACTAGCGGAAACAGATACGCAGTATTTT. It encodes CASSSGLAETDTQYF.

In DNA, the CDR3 is TGTGCCGTCCATCAGGGGGCGCGCGAGACCCAGTACTTC. It codes for CAVHQGARETQYF. The J gene is TRBJ2-5, the V gene TRBV6-1; 8 bases map to TRBD1. Germline V CDR1 and CDR2: MNHNS, SASEGT. With 11 bases clipped from V and 5 bases from J, the junction kept 10 bases outside the gene matches. The CDR3 has 13 amino acids.